The T cell receptor (beta chain) described here comes from a study of blood T cells in healthy people across ages. Trimming removed 7 bases from V and 0 bases from J; junction bases left unmatched: 3. The CDR3 has 14 amino acids. Germline loops: CDR1 MDHEN, CDR2 SYDVKM. A second PCR, run for about 7 to 11 cycles, used a sample-barcoded 5' primer plus a J-beta primer mix. TCRdb reprocessed the 5' RACE reads via MiXCR and lists one record per CDR3 protein. The data hold around 520,000 distinct CDR3 sequences, with roughly a quarter observed a single time. This clonotype was seen only once. Separately, the same data were catalogued under a study of T cells of mothers and their children. That work adds: Each child gave a few million TCR beta CDR3 reads (each mother, over 9 million).

The chain is built from TRBV28 and TRBJ1-1, with 9 nucleotides matching TRBD1. The receptor comes from a boy between 2 and 10 years old in good health. Input material: blood. CDR3 in DNA: TGTGCCAGCAAGGGACAGGGCATGAACACTGAAGCTTTCTTT. This sequence encodes CASKGQGMNTEAFF.